This T cell receptor beta chain was observed in a study of shared clonotypes between healthy human individuals. Overall study results and limits: Rarefaction analysis demonstrated incomplete sorted-subset sequencing notwithstanding large depth. Estimated richness was generally greater in naive than memory subsets.

This clone was detected only once. Antigen: not known. Donors included only healthy HIV-negative adults lacking recent acute infections or vaccinations. Deep was the level used in running the assay. Assay: immunoSEQ multiplex PCR; the TCRdb copy retains only in-frame clones and omits some. The sample yields a few million clones, over 85% seen once. The sequence was collected from a man between 18 and 29 years old in good health. Sequencing used naive CD4+ T cells sorted from blood. Noted subset: CD45RA+ positively selected.

CDR3 sequence reads: CASTLGQGATYGYTF. The CDR3 nucleotides are TGTGCCAGTACCCTTGGACAGGGGGCTACTTATGGCTACACCTTC. The chain has TRBV19 and TRBJ1-2, with 11 nucleotides matching TRBD1. This CDR3 spans 15 amino acids. CDR1 is LNHDA and CDR2 is SQIVND in the germline V gene (reference sequence). The junction had 9 bases not matched to a gene; V was cut back by 7 bases and J by 5 bases.